This TCR beta chain is drawn from a study of cytomegalovirus exposure and HLA in healthy donors. It was the approximately 120-subject validation cohort, separate from the approximately 620-subject first cohort, to which the donors belonged. For this clone: Its antigen remains unknown.

Clones were read by immunoSEQ multiplex PCR, and TCRdb kept only the in-frame ones, dropping some. The table lists around 60,000 clones, about 90% of them singletons. The study's findings and limits: Cytomegalovirus association was listed for around 170 TCR beta chains.

The V and J ends lost 4 bases and 1 base respectively, with 13 bases between them. Looked up from germline, CDR1 is LNHNV and CDR2 is YYDKDF (reference sequence). The CDR3 is 16 amino acids. The source is a woman aged 18-35 years in good health and CMV-seronegative. The sequenced sample consisted of PBMCs. V usage is TRBV15 and J usage is TRBJ2-2, with D possibly TRBD1 on 5 matching bases. CDR3 in amino acids: CATSKSLTGNTGELFF. The CDR3, as DNA: TGTGCCACCAGCAAGAGCCTAACAGGGAACACCGGGGAGCTGTTTTTT.